A selection of T cell receptor beta chains follows, all from one sample in a study of vaccination and CD4 T cells after COVID-19. These receptors' antigens are unknown. TCRdb recomputed calls from the PCR reads with MiXCR, one row per CDR3 protein. The sample contains about 13,000 distinct CDR3 sequences, over 40% of which appear only once. Source material: CD4+ T cells from blood, cultured in vitro. Source of these receptors: a human donor who had recovered from COVID-19. CDR3s include the opening cysteine and the closing phenylalanine or tryptophan. The order of the fields is CDR3 DNA, CDR3 protein, J gene, clone size, D gene, V gene. D genes are given only for firm matches. The size field is filled for only some rows; it gives once, few, many or a size class.

cdr3_nt: TGCGCCAGCAGCCAGATAGCGGGGCCTAACACCGGGGAGCTGTTTTTT
cdr3_aa: CASSQIAGPNTGELFF
j_call: TRBJ2-2
clone_size: .
d_call: TRBD2
v_call: TRBV4-1

cdr3_nt: TGTGCCACCAGCAGAGATTTAGCGGGGGTGGGTACGCAGTATTTT
cdr3_aa: CATSRDLAGVGTQYF
j_call: TRBJ2-3
clone_size: .
d_call: TRBD2
v_call: TRBV15

cdr3_nt: TGTGCCACCAGCAGAGATGAGGTGGCGAAACTGTTTTTT
cdr3_aa: CATSRDEVAKLFF
j_call: TRBJ1-4
clone_size: .
d_call: .
v_call: TRBV15

cdr3_nt: TGTGCCAGCAGCTCAACAGGGTACTATGGCTACACCTTC
cdr3_aa: CASSSTGYYGYTF
j_call: TRBJ1-2
clone_size: .
d_call: .
v_call: TRBV5-4

cdr3_nt: TGTGCCAGCAGCTTGGGGGACAGGGGGCGCGACTATGGCTACACCTTC
cdr3_aa: CASSLGDRGRDYGYTF
j_call: TRBJ1-2
clone_size: .
d_call: TRBD1
v_call: TRBV6-1

cdr3_nt: TGTGCCAGCAGTTACACCTCCGGGACACGGAACACTGAAGCTTTCTTT
cdr3_aa: CASSYTSGTRNTEAFF
j_call: TRBJ1-1
clone_size: .
d_call: .
v_call: TRBV6-5

cdr3_nt: TGTGCCAGCAGCCAATCCGAGTCTCTAGCCCTCCACTTT
cdr3_aa: CASSQSESLALHF
j_call: TRBJ1-6
clone_size: few
d_call: .
v_call: TRBV16

cdr3_nt: TGTGCCAGCAGCCAAGACATGAACACTGAAGCTTTCTTT
cdr3_aa: CASSQDMNTEAFF
j_call: TRBJ1-1
clone_size: .
d_call: .
v_call: TRBV7-2

cdr3_nt: TGTGCCACCGGGACTGCAGCTCCTGAAGCTTTCTTT
cdr3_aa: CATGTAAPEAFF
j_call: TRBJ1-1
clone_size: .
d_call: .
v_call: TRBV10-3

cdr3_nt: TGTGCCAGCAGCTTAGGACAGGCATATCAGCCCCAGCATTTT
cdr3_aa: CASSLGQAYQPQHF
j_call: TRBJ1-5
clone_size: .
d_call: .
v_call: TRBV7-2

cdr3_nt: TGTGCCAGCAAGGGGACAGGCTCCTACGAGCAGTACTTC
cdr3_aa: CASKGTGSYEQYF
j_call: TRBJ2-7
clone_size: few
d_call: TRBD1
v_call: TRBV2

cdr3_nt: TGTGCCAGCAGCTTGAGAGGTTCACCCCTCCACTTT
cdr3_aa: CASSLRGSPLHF
j_call: TRBJ1-6
clone_size: .
d_call: .
v_call: TRBV5-4

cdr3_nt: TGTGCCAGCAGCAGACCGGGGGACCCCCCTCGGGAGCAGTACTTC
cdr3_aa: CASSRPGDPPREQYF
j_call: TRBJ2-7
clone_size: .
d_call: .
v_call: TRBV6-1

cdr3_nt: TGTGCCATCAGAACAGAAGCGAACACCGGGGAGCTGTTTTTT
cdr3_aa: CAIRTEANTGELFF
j_call: TRBJ2-2
clone_size: .
d_call: .
v_call: TRBV10-3

cdr3_nt: TGCAGTGCTAGTGGGGGGGTGTTTGGCTACACCTTC
cdr3_aa: CSASGGVFGYTF
j_call: TRBJ1-2
clone_size: .
d_call: .
v_call: TRBV20-1

cdr3_nt: TGTGCCAGCAATGGGGGACTACAGGGGGACGCCGAAAAACTGTTTTTT
cdr3_aa: CASNGGLQGDAEKLFF
j_call: TRBJ1-4
clone_size: .
d_call: TRBD1
v_call: TRBV2

cdr3_nt: TGTGCCTGGAGTGTACAGGAGGGGCCTCCCCAGCATTTT
cdr3_aa: CAWSVQEGPPQHF
j_call: TRBJ1-5
clone_size: few
d_call: .
v_call: TRBV30

cdr3_nt: TGTGCCAGCAGGAAGAGGGCAGGGGAGAACACCGGGGAGCTGTTTTTT
cdr3_aa: CASRKRAGENTGELFF
j_call: TRBJ2-2
clone_size: .
d_call: .
v_call: TRBV7-6

cdr3_nt: TGTGCTAGTGGTTTGGGCGAACAGGGGGCGGATACGCAGTATTTT
cdr3_aa: CASGLGEQGADTQYF
j_call: TRBJ2-3
clone_size: .
d_call: TRBD1
v_call: TRBV12-5

cdr3_nt: TGTGCCACCAACGCCCTACGTTTCCATGGCTACACCTTC
cdr3_aa: CATNALRFHGYTF
j_call: TRBJ1-2
clone_size: few
d_call: .
v_call: TRBV24-1

cdr3_nt: TGTGCCAGCAGCGACCCGGGGTCCAATTCACCCCTCCACTTT
cdr3_aa: CASSDPGSNSPLHF
j_call: TRBJ1-6
clone_size: .
d_call: .
v_call: TRBV2

cdr3_nt: TGCGCCAGCAGTAGAAGCACAGATACGCAGTATTTT
cdr3_aa: CASSRSTDTQYF
j_call: TRBJ2-3
clone_size: .
d_call: .
v_call: TRBV10-1

cdr3_nt: TGTGCCAGCAGCTCACGAAGAGGGCCCGCCAACAAGACAAACATTCAGTACTTC
cdr3_aa: CASSSRRGPANKTNIQYF
j_call: TRBJ2-4
clone_size: once
d_call: .
v_call: TRBV21-1

cdr3_nt: TGTGCCAGCAGTTACTCGATCAGGGGGCGAAGCGAGCAGTACTTC
cdr3_aa: CASSYSIRGRSEQYF
j_call: TRBJ2-7
clone_size: few
d_call: TRBD1
v_call: TRBV6-5

cdr3_nt: TGTGCCAGCAGTGACTCCGGAGGCCCCCTCTTCATCTATGGCTACACCTTC
cdr3_aa: CASSDSGGPLFIYGYTF
j_call: TRBJ1-2
clone_size: few
d_call: .
v_call: TRBV6-4

cdr3_nt: TGCGCCAGCAGCTTCACTAGCGTGAACACCGAGGAGCTGTTTTTT
cdr3_aa: CASSFTSVNTEELFF
j_call: TRBJ2-2
clone_size: .
d_call: TRBD2
v_call: TRBV5-1

cdr3_nt: TGTGCCAGCTCACCACAAGTTACGGATGGCTACACCTTC
cdr3_aa: CASSPQVTDGYTF
j_call: TRBJ1-2
clone_size: .
d_call: .
v_call: TRBV18

cdr3_nt: TGTGCCAGCAGCCTGCTGGTGGGGGGGCAAGAGACCCAGTACTTC
cdr3_aa: CASSLLVGGQETQYF
j_call: TRBJ2-5
clone_size: .
d_call: TRBD2
v_call: TRBV7-6

cdr3_nt: TGTGCCAGCAGTTACACCCGAAGTGCAGATACGCAGTATTTT
cdr3_aa: CASSYTRSADTQYF
j_call: TRBJ2-3
clone_size: .
d_call: .
v_call: TRBV6-5

cdr3_nt: TGTGCCAGCACACGAGACTTAGGAGGGCTCGAGCAGTACTTC
cdr3_aa: CASTRDLGGLEQYF
j_call: TRBJ2-7
clone_size: .
d_call: .
v_call: TRBV12-3/TRBV12-4

cdr3_nt: TGTGCCAGCAACATCTACGGAGGCGAGGAGCAGTACTTC
cdr3_aa: CASNIYGGEEQYF
j_call: TRBJ2-7
clone_size: few
d_call: .
v_call: TRBV7-7

cdr3_nt: TGCAGCGTTCCTCTAGCGGGGACCAAAGATACGCAGTATTTT
cdr3_aa: CSVPLAGTKDTQYF
j_call: TRBJ2-3
clone_size: .
d_call: TRBD2
v_call: TRBV29-1

cdr3_nt: TGCGCCAGCAGCTTGGCCACAGGGGTGGAAGAGACCCAGTACTTC
cdr3_aa: CASSLATGVEETQYF
j_call: TRBJ2-5
clone_size: .
d_call: TRBD1
v_call: TRBV5-1

cdr3_nt: TGTGCCTGGAGTGGGCGGGGGGCAAGAGGCTACACCTTC
cdr3_aa: CAWSGRGARGYTF
j_call: TRBJ1-2
clone_size: .
d_call: .
v_call: TRBV30

cdr3_nt: TGTGCCAGCAGCCCGTCCCGGGTCCAGGGAGAAGCTTTCTTT
cdr3_aa: CASSPSRVQGEAFF
j_call: TRBJ1-1
clone_size: few
d_call: .
v_call: TRBV2

cdr3_nt: TGTGCCACCAGCAGAGATCTAGTGGCTGCAACTAATGAAAAACTGTTTTTT
cdr3_aa: CATSRDLVAATNEKLFF
j_call: TRBJ1-4
clone_size: few
d_call: .
v_call: TRBV15

cdr3_nt: TGTGCCAGCAGTTCTTGGACTAAAGCCCCAGATACGCAGTATTTT
cdr3_aa: CASSSWTKAPDTQYF
j_call: TRBJ2-3
clone_size: .
d_call: .
v_call: TRBV12-3/TRBV12-4

cdr3_nt: TGTGCCAGCAGTAAGGTAGCGACAGGCAATCAGCCCCAGCATTTT
cdr3_aa: CASSKVATGNQPQHF
j_call: TRBJ1-5
clone_size: .
d_call: .
v_call: TRBV7-2

cdr3_nt: TGTGCCAGCAGTTTTCCTCCTGGGACAGCATACAATGAGCAGTTCTTC
cdr3_aa: CASSFPPGTAYNEQFF
j_call: TRBJ2-1
clone_size: .
d_call: TRBD1
v_call: TRBV27

cdr3_nt: TGTGCCAGCAGCTTAGGGAGAATTAAGGGGGTTCTGGGGAATTCACCCCTCCACTTT
cdr3_aa: CASSLGRIKGVLGNSPLHF
j_call: TRBJ1-6
clone_size: few
d_call: .
v_call: TRBV7-9